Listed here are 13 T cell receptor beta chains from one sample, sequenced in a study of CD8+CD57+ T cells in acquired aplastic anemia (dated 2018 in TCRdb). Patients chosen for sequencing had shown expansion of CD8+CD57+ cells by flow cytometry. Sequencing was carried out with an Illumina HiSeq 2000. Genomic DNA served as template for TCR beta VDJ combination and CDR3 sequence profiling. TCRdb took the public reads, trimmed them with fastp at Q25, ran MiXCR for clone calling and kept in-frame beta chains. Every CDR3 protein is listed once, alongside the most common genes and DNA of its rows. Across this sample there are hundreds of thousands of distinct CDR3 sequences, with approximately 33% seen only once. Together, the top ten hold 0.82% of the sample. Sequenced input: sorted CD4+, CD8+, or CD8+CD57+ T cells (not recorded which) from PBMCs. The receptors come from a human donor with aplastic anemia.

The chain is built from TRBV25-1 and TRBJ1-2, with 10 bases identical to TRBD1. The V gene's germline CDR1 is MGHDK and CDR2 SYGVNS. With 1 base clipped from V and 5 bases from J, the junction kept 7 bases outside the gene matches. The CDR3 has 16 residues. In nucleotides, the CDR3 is TGTGCCAGCAGTGAATTGGGACAGGGGCTTGGGTATGGCTACACCTTC. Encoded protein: CASSELGQGLGYGYTF.

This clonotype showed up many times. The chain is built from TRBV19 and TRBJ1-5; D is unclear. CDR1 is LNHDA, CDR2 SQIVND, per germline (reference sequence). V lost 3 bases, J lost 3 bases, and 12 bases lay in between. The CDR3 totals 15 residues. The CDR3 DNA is TGTGCCAGTAGTATCAGGTGGACCGACAATCAGCCCCAGCATTTT. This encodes CASSIRWTDNQPQHF.

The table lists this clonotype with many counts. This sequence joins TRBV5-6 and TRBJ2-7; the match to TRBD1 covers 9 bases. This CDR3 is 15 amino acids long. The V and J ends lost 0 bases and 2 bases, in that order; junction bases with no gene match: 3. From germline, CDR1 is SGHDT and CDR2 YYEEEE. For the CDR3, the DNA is TGTGCCAGCAGCTTGGTGGGACAGGGAGCCTACGAGCAGTACTTC. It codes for CASSLVGQGAYEQYF.

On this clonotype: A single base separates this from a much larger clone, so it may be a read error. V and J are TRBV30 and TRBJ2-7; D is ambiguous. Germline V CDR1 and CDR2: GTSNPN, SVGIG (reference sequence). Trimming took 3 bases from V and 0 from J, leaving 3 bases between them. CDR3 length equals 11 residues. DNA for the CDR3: TGTGCCTGGAGCGCCTCCTACGAGCAGTACTTC. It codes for CAWSASYEQYF.

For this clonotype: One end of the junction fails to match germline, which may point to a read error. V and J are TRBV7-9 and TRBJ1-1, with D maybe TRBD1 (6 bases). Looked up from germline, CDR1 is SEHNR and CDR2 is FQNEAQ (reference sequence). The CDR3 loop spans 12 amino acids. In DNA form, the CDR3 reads TGTGCCAACAGCCGTGGAGGGACAGAAGCTTTCTTT. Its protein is CANSRGGTEAFF.

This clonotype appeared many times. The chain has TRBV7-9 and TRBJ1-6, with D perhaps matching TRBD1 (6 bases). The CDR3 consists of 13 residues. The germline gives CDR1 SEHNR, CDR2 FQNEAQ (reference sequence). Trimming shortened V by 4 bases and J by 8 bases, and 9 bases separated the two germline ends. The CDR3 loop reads CASSYREDSPLHF. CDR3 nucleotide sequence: TGTGCCAGCAGCTACAGGGAGGATTCACCCCTCCACTTT.

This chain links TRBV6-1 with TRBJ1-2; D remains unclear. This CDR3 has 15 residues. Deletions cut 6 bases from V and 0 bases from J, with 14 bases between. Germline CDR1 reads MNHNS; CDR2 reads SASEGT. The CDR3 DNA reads TGTGCCAGCAGGGGCCCAGCTGTGACTAACTATGGCTACACCTTC. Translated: CASRGPAVTNYGYTF.

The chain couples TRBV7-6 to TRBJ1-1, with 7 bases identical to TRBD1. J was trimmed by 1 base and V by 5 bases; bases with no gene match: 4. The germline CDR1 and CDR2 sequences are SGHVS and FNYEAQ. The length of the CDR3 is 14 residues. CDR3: CASSPDRTNTEAFF. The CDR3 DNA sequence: TGTGCCAGCAGCCCGGACAGGACGAACACTGAAGCTTTCTTT. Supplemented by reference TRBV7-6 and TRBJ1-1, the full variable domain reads GAGVSQSPRYKVTKRGQDVALRCDPISGHVSLYWYRQALGQGPEFLTYFNYEAQQDKSGLPNDRFSAERPEGSISTLTIQRTEQRDSAMYRCASSPDRTNTEAFFGQGTRLTVV.

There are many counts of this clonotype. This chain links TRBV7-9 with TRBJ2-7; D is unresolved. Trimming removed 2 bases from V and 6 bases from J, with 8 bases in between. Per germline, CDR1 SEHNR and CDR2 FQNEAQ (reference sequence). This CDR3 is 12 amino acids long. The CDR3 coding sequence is TGTGCCAGCAGCTTAATTGGCCGCGAGCAGTACTTC. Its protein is CASSLIGREQYF. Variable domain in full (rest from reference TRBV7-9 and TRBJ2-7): DTGVSQNPRHKITKRGQNVTFRCDPISEHNRLYWYRQTLGQGPEFLTYFQNEAQLEKSRLLSDRFSAERPKGSFSTLEIQRTEQGDSAMYLCASSLIGREQYFGPGTRLTVT.

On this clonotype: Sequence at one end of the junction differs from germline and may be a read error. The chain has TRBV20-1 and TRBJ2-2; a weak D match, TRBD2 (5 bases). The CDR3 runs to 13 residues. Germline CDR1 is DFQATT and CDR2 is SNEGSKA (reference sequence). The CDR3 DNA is TGCAGTGCTAGACGACAAGAAACCGGGGAGCTGTCTTTT. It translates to CSARRQETGELSF.

The CDR3 loop is CASTPGQKTDTQYF. The CDR3 DNA is TGTGCCAGCACCCCGGGACAGAAGACAGATACGCAGTATTTT. The chain carries TRBV25-1 and TRBJ2-3, with 7 bases identical to TRBD1. Germline trimming cut 7 bases from V and 3 bases from J; bases unmatched to any gene: 7. Germline V gene lookup returns CDR1 MGHDK and CDR2 SYGVNS. The CDR3 loop spans 14 amino acids.

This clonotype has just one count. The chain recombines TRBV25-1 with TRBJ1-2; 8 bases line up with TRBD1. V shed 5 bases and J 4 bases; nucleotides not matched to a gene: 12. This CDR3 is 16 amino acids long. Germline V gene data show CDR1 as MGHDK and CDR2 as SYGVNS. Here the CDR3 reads CASSLFQGAGGYGYTF. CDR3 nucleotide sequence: TGTGCCAGCAGTTTGTTTCAGGGGGCGGGAGGCTATGGCTACACCTTC.

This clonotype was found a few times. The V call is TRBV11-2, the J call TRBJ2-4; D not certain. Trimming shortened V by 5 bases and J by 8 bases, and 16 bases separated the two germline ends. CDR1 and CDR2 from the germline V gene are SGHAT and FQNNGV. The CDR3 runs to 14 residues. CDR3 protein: CASSPTDTADIQYF. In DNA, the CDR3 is TGTGCCAGCAGCCCAACCGACACTGCGGACATTCAGTACTTC.